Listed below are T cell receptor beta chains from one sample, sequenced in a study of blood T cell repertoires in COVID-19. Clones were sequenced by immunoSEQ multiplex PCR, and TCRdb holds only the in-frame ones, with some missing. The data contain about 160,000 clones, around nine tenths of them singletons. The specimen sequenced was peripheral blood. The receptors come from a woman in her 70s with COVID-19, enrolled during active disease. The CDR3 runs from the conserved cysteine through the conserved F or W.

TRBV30,CAWSPGQASGNTIYF
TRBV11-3,CASSMGGSEQYF
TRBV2,CASSPDRGAYEQYF
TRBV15,CATSSKGGNYRGNFNTGELFF
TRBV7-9,CASSLKRTYDYEQYF
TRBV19,CASSILGQTSYEQYF
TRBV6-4,CASSDLAGGSTDTQYF
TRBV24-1,CATSDSHQETQYF
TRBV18,CASSLRETYEQYF
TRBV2,CASSEWAGGHSPLHF
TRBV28,CASSIGSAGTGIEETQYF
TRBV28,CASLGSDTQYF
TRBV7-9,CASSPGTTMREQYF
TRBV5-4,CASSRGGGGYYEQYF
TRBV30,CAWGTSGGNTIYF
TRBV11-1,CASSSGLKAGTVGYTF
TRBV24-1,CATSGVGKGTQYF
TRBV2,CASSPEGNTEAFF
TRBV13,CATQRGRLGGYTF
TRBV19,CASTRQGDGNTIYF
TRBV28,CAAKGVRNTEAFF
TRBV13,CASSLAGLLAGGPETQYF
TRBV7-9,CASRMGQSQETQYF
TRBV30,CAWRGQGSSYEQYF
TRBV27,CASSSWDRSGYTF
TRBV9,CASSPPGLDYDEQFF
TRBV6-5,CASLEAYNEQFF
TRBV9,CASSVSRGGSTEAFF
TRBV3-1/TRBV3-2,CASSLRDRNSPLHF
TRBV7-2,CASTRTSDHYEQFF
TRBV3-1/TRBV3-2,CASSQVAIQGLFF
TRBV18,CASSPSGTGIYGNTIYF
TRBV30,CAWSPGLGNQPQHF
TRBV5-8,CASSPYRGGQETQYF
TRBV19,CATSIVTGGFGYTF
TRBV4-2,CASSQDHGQPQHF
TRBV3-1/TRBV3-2,CASSQGGLGETQYF
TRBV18,CASSPPGGEAFF
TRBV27,CASSLDRDINQPQHF
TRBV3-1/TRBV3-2,CASSQKRTGSYEQYF